The clone carrying this T cell receptor beta chain was observed many times. The antigen remains undetermined. These data originate in a study of Graves' ophthalmopathy and Graves' hyperthyroidism. Overall study results and limits: A majority of expanded thyroid clonotypes exceeding 0.001 frequency were likewise present in blood.

Germline V gene data show CDR1 as GTSNPN and CDR2 as SVGIG (reference sequence). This CDR3 has 16 residues. V lost 0 bases to trimming and J lost 4 bases, with 16 bases between them. Clinical symptoms and serum thyroxine were used for diagnosis; TRAb, thyroid ultrasound and orbital computed tomography were also relied on. RNA transcripts were the source from which TCR beta CDR3 regions were amplified. The first round was an RT-PCR with HTBI primers, and the second round was a multiplex PCR. One entry per CDR3 protein results from TCRdb running MiXCR on the multiplex PCR reads. The top ten clones hold roughly 1.4% of a sample with almost 400,000 distinct CDR3 sequences, around 20% of them seen once.

The receptor's source is a woman under 30 with Graves' ophthalmopathy. The sequenced sample consisted of peripheral blood. The rearrangement links TRBV30 to TRBJ1-3; D not resolved. In DNA, the CDR3 is TGTGCCTGGAGTGTACGAGTAGGCCAGTCCGGAAACACCATATATTTT. It encodes CAWSVRVGQSGNTIYF.